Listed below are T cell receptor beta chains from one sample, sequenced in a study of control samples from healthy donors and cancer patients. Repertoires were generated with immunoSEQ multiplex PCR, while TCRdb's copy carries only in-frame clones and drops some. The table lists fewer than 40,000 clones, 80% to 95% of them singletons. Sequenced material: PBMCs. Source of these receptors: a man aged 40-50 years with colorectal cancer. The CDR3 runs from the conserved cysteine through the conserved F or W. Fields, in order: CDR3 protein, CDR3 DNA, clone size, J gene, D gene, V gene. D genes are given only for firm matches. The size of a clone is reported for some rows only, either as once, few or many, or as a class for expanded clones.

CDR3aa: CASSRQGALSQPQHF; CDR3nt: TGTGCCAGCTCGCGGCAGGGGGCTTTAAGTCAGCCCCAGCATTTT; abundance: few; j_gene: TRBJ1-5; d_gene: TRBD1; v_gene: TRBV18
CDR3aa: CASSEGTVGDTIYF; CDR3nt: TGTGCCAGCAGCGAGGGTACAGTTGGGGACACCATATATTTT; abundance: NA; j_gene: TRBJ1-3; d_gene: NA; v_gene: TRBV9
CDR3aa: CASSRTGQEGYTF; CDR3nt: TGTGCCAGCAGCCGTACAGGGCAAGAAGGCTACACCTTC; abundance: NA; j_gene: TRBJ1-2; d_gene: NA; v_gene: TRBV7-3
CDR3aa: CASSFRGSGNQPQHF; CDR3nt: TGTGCCAGCAGCTTCCGGGGTTCGGGCAATCAGCCCCAGCATTTT; abundance: NA; j_gene: TRBJ1-5; d_gene: NA; v_gene: TRBV7-2
CDR3aa: CASSNGRNNEKLFF; CDR3nt: TGTGCCAGCTCAAACGGGCGGAATAATGAAAAACTGTTTTTT; abundance: once; j_gene: TRBJ1-4; d_gene: NA; v_gene: TRBV27
CDR3aa: CASKGRIDGFGEQYF; CDR3nt: TGTGCCAGTAAGGGACGGATCGACGGTTTCGGCGAGCAGTACTTC; abundance: NA; j_gene: TRBJ2-7; d_gene: NA; v_gene: TRBV19
CDR3aa: CASSWGGAGQKAFF; CDR3nt: TGTGCCAGCAGCTGGGGGGGAGCGGGTCAGAAAGCTTTCTTT; abundance: NA; j_gene: TRBJ1-1; d_gene: NA; v_gene: TRBV6-5
CDR3aa: CATRGTGHTGELFF; CDR3nt: TGTGCCACCAGGGGGACAGGGCACACCGGGGAGCTGTTTTTT; abundance: NA; j_gene: TRBJ2-2; d_gene: TRBD1; v_gene: TRBV24-1
CDR3aa: CASRTGQGASGANVLTF; CDR3nt: TGTGCCAGCAGAACGGGACAGGGTGCCTCTGGGGCCAACGTCCTGACTTTC; abundance: NA; j_gene: TRBJ2-6; d_gene: TRBD1; v_gene: TRBV2
CDR3aa: CASSPAGGRGNEQFF; CDR3nt: TGTGCCAGCAGTCCGGCGGGGGGAAGGGGCAATGAGCAGTTCTTC; abundance: NA; j_gene: TRBJ2-1; d_gene: TRBD2; v_gene: TRBV3-1/TRBV3-2
CDR3aa: CASSLVKISVGEQYF; CDR3nt: TGTGCCAGCAGCCTGGTTAAGATTTCCGTCGGAGAGCAGTACTTC; abundance: NA; j_gene: TRBJ2-7; d_gene: NA; v_gene: TRBV6-2/TRBV6-3
CDR3aa: CASSVVQGTEAFF; CDR3nt: TGTGCCAGCAGCGTAGTGCAGGGAACTGAAGCTTTCTTT; abundance: NA; j_gene: TRBJ1-1; d_gene: NA; v_gene: TRBV9
CDR3aa: CASSLQGLRRGYTF; CDR3nt: TGTGCCAGCAGCTTACAGGGCCTTAGGAGGGGCTACACCTTC; abundance: NA; j_gene: TRBJ1-2; d_gene: NA; v_gene: TRBV11-2
CDR3aa: CASSRRGGELFF; CDR3nt: TGTGCCAGCAGCCGCAGGGGCGGGGAGCTGTTTTTT; abundance: once; j_gene: TRBJ2-2; d_gene: NA; v_gene: TRBV3-1/TRBV3-2
CDR3aa: CASRLVSGTNTGELFF; CDR3nt: TGTGCCAGTAGATTAGTGTCAGGAACCAACACCGGGGAGCTGTTTTTT; abundance: NA; j_gene: TRBJ2-2; d_gene: NA; v_gene: TRBV19
CDR3aa: CASSLGGDRDTIYF; CDR3nt: TGCGCCAGCAGCTTGGGTGGAGACCGGGACACCATATATTTT; abundance: NA; j_gene: TRBJ1-3; d_gene: NA; v_gene: TRBV5-1
CDR3aa: CASGPPVYNEQFF; CDR3nt: TGTGCCAGCGGTCCCCCGGTATACAATGAGCAGTTCTTC; abundance: NA; j_gene: TRBJ2-1; d_gene: NA; v_gene: TRBV5-4
CDR3aa: CASSLEVGGYTF; CDR3nt: TGTGCCAGCAGCTTAGAAGTTGGAGGCTACACCTTC; abundance: once; j_gene: TRBJ1-2; d_gene: NA; v_gene: TRBV7-9
CDR3aa: CASRVGGTDTQYF; CDR3nt: TGCGCCAGCAGGGTGGGGGGCACAGATACGCAGTATTTT; abundance: NA; j_gene: TRBJ2-3; d_gene: NA; v_gene: TRBV10-2
CDR3aa: CASSEVSGRETQYF; CDR3nt: TGTGCCAGCAGTGAAGTCAGCGGGAGGGAGACCCAGTACTTC; abundance: NA; j_gene: TRBJ2-5; d_gene: TRBD2; v_gene: TRBV6-1
CDR3aa: CASTGAGANVLTF; CDR3nt: TGTGCCAGCACAGGGGCTGGGGCCAACGTCCTGACTTTC; abundance: NA; j_gene: TRBJ2-6; d_gene: NA; v_gene: TRBV2